This TCR beta chain appears in the sequencing data of a study of blood T cell repertoires in COVID-19 (dated by TCRdb to 2018 to 2021). Some background on the complete study: Samples from collaborators originated in the United States, Italy and Spain and spanned both the acute and convalescent phases of COVID-19. Where available, HLA class I and class II types were taken from metadata supplied by the sample provider and were not determined by assay-based typing. The dataset comprised deeply sampled blood TCRbeta repertoires from subjects exposed to, actively infected with, or recovered from COVID-19. The sample metadata nearly always contained a de-identified subject ID, COVID-19 status, age in years and sex. The repertoires were made available in a free public database intended to serve as a resource for research on the immune response to SARS-CoV-2. The samples were drawn from the first 160 participants of the ongoing ImmuneRACE study and from over 950 subjects provided by 6 global collaborators. The material from the prospective study consisted of cDNA or gDNA derived from T cells, B-cell-depleted T cells, or PBMCs. Findings and caveats that apply to the study as a whole: The quantity of clinical and demographic metadata differed by source and by participant and was supplied without curation.

Per the germline V gene (reference sequence), LNHDA is the CDR1 and SQIVND is the CDR2. The CDR3 goes from the cysteine to the phenylalanine over 15 residues. Here the CDR3 DNA is all that survives: 45 bases in frame from base 1. Trimming removed 10 bases from V and 3 bases from J; the gene matches leave 9 bases unexplained. The collaborating institutions used their own protocols to collect whole blood in K2EDTA tubes. For TCRbeta analysis, collaborators shipped samples as frozen whole blood, isolated PBMCs, or DNA extracted from either of those sample types. As regards this clone: It lacks a known antigen. No quality values exist for individual bases; no much larger clone is one base distant.

TCRbeta CDR3 regions were amplified from genomic DNA using the immunoSEQ Assay, a bias-controlled multiplex PCR. The study's processing was this. The number of nucleated cells in each sample was estimated from the amplification of reference gene primers within the assay. To quantify the absolute abundance of each unique TCRbeta CDR3 rearrangement, sequence reads were collapsed and filtered. For each sample, productive Simpson clonality was calculated as the square root of Simpson's diversity index across productive rearrangements. This immuneACCESS table, as held by TCRdb, lists in-frame sequences with V and J called but not all clones. Of the missing ones, under half trace to an unresolved V gene in checked studies; the others have no known cause. V and J calls and clone size come straight from that table; D and trimming were deduced from the DNA. For this sample the table gives about 170,000 clones, of which 88% were detected only once. The top ten constitute 20% to 30% of the sample.

The source is a man aged 55-75 years with acute or convalescent COVID-19. Material: peripheral blood. The chain links TRBV19 with TRBJ2-2; a stretch of 9 junction bases matches TRBD1. Here the CDR3 is given as CATLPGTGHTGELFF. The DNA sequence is given as TGTGCCACCTTACCCGGGACAGGGCACACCGGGGAGCTGTTTTTT.